This T cell receptor (beta chain) was sequenced during a study of blood T cell repertoires in COVID-19. On the study more broadly: Both acute and convalescent COVID-19 samples were obtained from the United States, Italy and Spain. T cells, B-cell-depleted T cells, or PBMCs supplied cDNA or gDNA.

Original processing notes: Counts of nucleated cells, estimated from reference gene primer amplification, were obtained. Libraries were prepared by immunoSEQ multiplex PCR; TCRdb keeps only in-frame clonotypes and omits some of them. That table furnishes V, J and clone size, whereas the DNA furnished D and trimming. The sample has around 200,000 clones; 60% to 85% are singletons. The sequenced sample consisted of peripheral blood. The clonotype originates from a woman in her 70s with acute or convalescent COVID-19.

The chain's CDR3 is CASSPGGKRTYEQYF. In nucleotides, the CDR3 is TGTGCCAGCAGTCCAGGGGGCAAACGGACCTACGAGCAGTACTTC. This chain links TRBV28 with TRBJ2-7; TRBD1 matches 8 bases. Germline-derived CDR1 and CDR2 are MDHEN and SYDVKM. This CDR3 is 15 amino acids long. V shed 5 bases, J shed 2 bases, and the junction held 8 bases outside the gene matches. Drawing the rest from reference TRBV28 and TRBJ2-7, the complete variable domain is DVKVTQSSRYLVKRTGEKVFLECVQDMDHENMFWYRQDPGLGLRLIYFSYDVKMKEKGDIPEGYSVSREKKERFSLILESASTNQTSMYLCASSPGGKRTYEQYFGPGTRLTVT.